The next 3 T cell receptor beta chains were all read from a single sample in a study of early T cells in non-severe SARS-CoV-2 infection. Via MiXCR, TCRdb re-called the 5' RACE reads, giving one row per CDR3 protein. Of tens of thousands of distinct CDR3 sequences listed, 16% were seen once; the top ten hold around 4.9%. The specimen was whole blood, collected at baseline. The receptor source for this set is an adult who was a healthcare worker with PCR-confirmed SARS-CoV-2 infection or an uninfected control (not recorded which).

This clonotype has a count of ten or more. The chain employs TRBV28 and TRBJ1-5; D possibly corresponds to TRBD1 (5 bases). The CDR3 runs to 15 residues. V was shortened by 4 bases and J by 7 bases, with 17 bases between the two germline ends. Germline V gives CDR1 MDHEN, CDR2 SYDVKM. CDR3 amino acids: CASSYLSRDQQPQHF. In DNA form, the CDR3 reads TGTGCCAGCAGTTACCTAAGCAGGGACCAACAGCCCCAGCATTTT. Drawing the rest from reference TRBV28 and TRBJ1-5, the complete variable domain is DVKVTQSSRYLVKRTGEKVFLECVQDMDHENMFWYRQDPGLGLRLIYFSYDVKMKEKGDIPEGYSVSREKKERFSLILESASTNQTSMYLCASSYLSRDQQPQHFGDGTRLSIL.

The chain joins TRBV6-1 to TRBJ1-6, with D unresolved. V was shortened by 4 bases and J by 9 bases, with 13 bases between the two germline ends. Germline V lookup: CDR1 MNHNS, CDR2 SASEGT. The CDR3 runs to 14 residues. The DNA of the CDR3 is TGTGCCAGCAGTGTTGACCCTAGGCGTTCACCCCTCCACTTT. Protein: CASSVDPRRSPLHF.

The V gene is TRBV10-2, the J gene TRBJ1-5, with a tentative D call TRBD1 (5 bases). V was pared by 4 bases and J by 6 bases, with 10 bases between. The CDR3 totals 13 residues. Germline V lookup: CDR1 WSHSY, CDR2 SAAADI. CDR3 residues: CASSVGGGQPQHF. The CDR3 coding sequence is TGCGCCAGCAGTGTGGGGGGTGGTCAGCCCCAGCATTTT.